This TCR beta chain derives from a study of T cell repertoires in cytomegalovirus infection. Background on the study: Recently identified HLA-C-restricted CMV epitopes were used, and well-studied HLA-B-restricted CMV epitopes were used as well. Based on public TCR beta signatures, there were indications of CMV infection and of a matching HLA type. Study findings and constraints: It was HLA-C-restricted CMV-specific TCR beta clonotypes that dominated the response ex vivo. Based on cumulative public TCR beta family frequency, carriers of CMV plus the relevant HLA were identified.

This CDR3 is built from 16 residues. Germline V gives CDR1 MGHRA, CDR2 YSYEKL. This clonotype was counted only a few times. As yet, its antigen is unknown. Sequence at one end of the junction differs from germline and may be a read error. TCRdb redid the calling of the reads with MiXCR, one entry per CDR3 protein. The sample holds roughly 340,000 distinct CDR3 sequences, 25% to 35% seen once. This clonotype originated in a human donor in good health (CMV status not recorded). Some clones in this sample may be carry-over from other donors' samples. Material: cultured PBMCs, obtained from culture after CMV antigen stimulation. This rearrangement joins TRBV4-1 to TRBJ1-4; no clear D gene. The CDR3: CASSQVMGGVARKLFF. Written as DNA, the CDR3 is TGTGCCAGCAGCCAAGTAATGGGTGGGGTCGCCCGAAAACTGTTTTTT.